This is a list of T cell receptor beta chains from one sample in a study of blood T cells in healthy people across ages. TCRdb re-called the 5' RACE reads with MiXCR, one entry per CDR3 protein. The top ten hold approximately 2.1% of the sample, which has over 1.5 million distinct CDR3 sequences, 49% seen once. Sequencing was performed on blood. Receptors originate from a woman in her thirties or forties in good health. CDR3s include the opening cysteine and the closing phenylalanine or tryptophan. D genes are given only for firm matches. The size of a clone is reported for some rows only, either as once, few or many, or as a class for expanded clones.

TGTGCCAGCAGCGAATTGCCGGTGGGGGGGGGGCAGGAGACCCAGTACTTC | CASSELPVGGGQETQYF | few | TRBJ2-5 | TRBV7-3 | NA
TGTGCCAGCAGTGAAGCAGGAACGGCCACGCAAGAGACCCAGTACTTC | CASSEAGTATQETQYF | NA | TRBJ2-5 | TRBV2 | NA
TGTGCCAGCAGCTTACTAGCGGGGGTGGTGAATGAGCAGTTCTTC | CASSLLAGVVNEQFF | NA | TRBJ2-1 | TRBV7-9 | TRBD2
TGTGCCAGCAGCCAAGATAGGAGGGATGAAAAACTGTTTTTT | CASSQDRRDEKLFF | NA | TRBJ1-4 | TRBV4-2 | NA
TGTGCCAGCAGACCGAGCGGAGGGACTAACACAGATACGCAGTATTTT | CASRPSGGTNTDTQYF | NA | TRBJ2-3 | TRBV12-3/TRBV12-4 | TRBD2
TGTGCCAGCAGTTTGAATGCTGGGGAGACCCAGTACTTC | CASSLNAGETQYF | many | TRBJ2-5 | TRBV7-3 | NA
TGTGCCAGCAGATTCGAACCAAATACGCAGTATTTT | CASRFEPNTQYF | once | TRBJ2-3 | TRBV12-3/TRBV12-4 | NA
TGTGCCAGCAGAGCCACAGGGAGCACAGATACGCAGTATTTT | CASRATGSTDTQYF | NA | TRBJ2-3 | TRBV6-2/TRBV6-3 | NA
TGCGCCAGCAGCCAAGAATGGCGAGGGCCGGGCACCGGGGAGCTGTTTTTT | CASSQEWRGPGTGELFF | NA | TRBJ2-2 | TRBV4-3 | NA
TGTGCCAGCAGCCCCCGAGGGCCCCCCTCCTACGAGCAGTACTTC | CASSPRGPPSYEQYF | NA | TRBJ2-7 | TRBV3-1 | NA
TGTGCCAGCAGCGTACGGGGGGGAGCGACAGATACGCAGTATTTT | CASSVRGGATDTQYF | NA | TRBJ2-3 | TRBV9 | TRBD2